Given below is one T cell receptor beta chain in context. Its specificity is not known. These data are taken from a study of shared clonotypes between healthy human individuals. Genomic DNA per cell subset filled all wells of several immunoSEQ plates. Sequencing used immunoSEQ multiplex PCR; TCRdb keeps in-frame clones, though not all of them. The repertoire holds roughly 2,000,000 clones, with roughly 94% as singletons. Terminally differentiated effector memory CD45RA+ cells were excluded from the naive CD8 cells, which were CD45RO-negative and positively selected for CCR7. The CDR3 is 17 residues long. The V gene end was trimmed by 5 bases and the J gene end by 2 bases; junction bases not matched to a gene: 10. Germline V lookup: CDR1 MNHEY, CDR2 SMNVEV (reference sequence). Study results and limitations: A handful of donors showed sharing of approximately 5% of naive CD4 clonotypes.

This receptor was identified in a man aged 18-30 years in good health. The sample consisted of naive CD8+ T cells sorted from blood. V usage is TRBV27 and J usage is TRBJ2-7; TRBD2 matches at 12 bases. CDR3 loop: CASSPQTTSGSPYEQYF. The CDR3 bases are TGTGCCAGCAGTCCACAAACGACTAGCGGGAGTCCCTACGAGCAGTACTTC.